The rows below give T cell receptor beta chains drawn from one sample of a study of regulatory T cells in long-lasting Graves disease. TCRdb reprocessed the multiplex PCR reads with MiXCR, giving one entry per CDR3 protein. The repertoire includes almost 350,000 distinct CDR3 sequences, about 20% of them detected once, and 25% to 35% sits in the top ten. The starting material was peripheral blood mononuclear cells (PBMCs), obtained when the disease was refractory, from a patient treated with antithyroid drugs. These receptors were collected from a female donor with Graves disease. Both conserved end residues are part of each CDR3. The order of the fields is CDR3 length, J gene, clone size, D gene, V gene, CDR3 DNA, CDR3 protein. The D gene is left open where the match is weak. Clone size is stated in some rows and not others, as once, few, many or a class when expanded.

15 | TRBJ1-1 | many | NA | TRBV19 | TGTGCCAGTAGTACAGATGGGACGGTGAACACAGAAGCTTTCTTT | CASSTDGTVNTEAFF
14 | TRBJ2-2 | many | NA | TRBV27 | TGTGCCAGCAGTTTATTAGGGGTTCCCGGGGAGCTGTTTTTT | CASSLLGVPGELFF
12 | TRBJ1-4 | many | NA | TRBV10-3 | TGTGCCATCCGCCCGCGGAGGGGAAAACTGTTTTTT | CAIRPRRGKLFF
12 | TRBJ1-3 | NA | NA | TRBV20-1 | TGCAGTGCTAGAGTTTCCGGAAACACCATATATTTT | CSARVSGNTIYF
14 | TRBJ1-1 | NA | NA | TRBV6-5 | TGTGCCAGCAGTTACGGGGCCGGAATCCCTGAAGCTTTCTTT | CASSYGAGIPEAFF
15 | TRBJ1-4 | few | NA | TRBV15 | TGTGCCACCAAGGGGGGCAGGTGGCCTAATGAAAAACTGTTTTTT | CATKGGRWPNEKLFF
15 | TRBJ2-5 | many | TRBD2 | TRBV18 | TGTGCCAGCTCGCCCTTACTAGCGGGAGGAGAGACCCAGTACTTC | CASSPLLAGGETQYF
12 | TRBJ1-1 | NA | TRBD1 | TRBV9 | TGTGCCAGCAGCGGGACAGGCCCCGGGGCTTTCTTT | CASSGTGPGAFF
13 | TRBJ2-7 | NA | NA | TRBV19 | TGTGCCAGTAGTATAGAACAGTTCTACGAGCAGTACTTC | CASSIEQFYEQYF
16 | TRBJ2-7 | NA | NA | TRBV19 | TGTGCCAGTAGTGATACGTCTGAAGAAATCTCCTACGAGCAGTACTTC | CASSDTSEEISYEQYF
18 | TRBJ1-3 | NA | TRBD1 | TRBV24-1 | TGTGCCACCAGTGAGAACGGAATCCAGGACAGGGGTGGAAACACCATATATTTT | CATSENGIQDRGGNTIYF
17 | TRBJ2-6 | few | NA | TRBV7-9 | TGTGCCAGCAGCTTGGAACAGCGTCTCTCTGGGGCCAACGTCCTGACTTTC | CASSLEQRLSGANVLTF
14 | TRBJ2-2 | many | NA | TRBV3-1 | TGTGCCAGCAGTTCCACCCAGAACACCGGGGAGCTGTTTTTT | CASSSTQNTGELFF